This T cell receptor beta chain was identified in a study of cytomegalovirus exposure and HLA in healthy donors. Study-wide results and caveats: For cytomegalovirus status, the classifier reportedly gave diagnoses with high specificity and sensitivity. Some TCR beta chains (164 of them) were listed as cytomegalovirus-associated.

Clones were read by immunoSEQ multiplex PCR, and TCRdb kept only the in-frame ones, dropping some. The data contain approximately 160,000 clones, roughly 86% of them singletons. CDR1 is LGHNA, CDR2 YSLEER, per germline. Trimming took off 0 bases at V and 2 bases at J, with 10 bases between the two ends. This CDR3 has 15 amino acids. Comments on this clone: Its target is unknown.

The chain carries TRBV4-3 and TRBJ1-2, with D possibly matching TRBD1 (5 bases). Specimen: PBMCs. The receptor was derived from a woman aged 18-29 years in good health and CMV-seropositive. This chain's CDR3 is CASSQDRSGNYGYTF. CDR3 bases: TGCGCCAGCAGCCAAGATCGATCAGGGAACTATGGCTACACCTTC.